The 19 T cell receptor beta chains reported below all come from one sample, sequenced in a study of post-analysis software for immune sequencing data. Their antigens are not known. Study observations and caveats: Elevated frequency relative to controls characterized roughly 5 TRBV segments in patients, TRBV5-6, TRBV5-1 and TRBV20-1 among them.

Unique molecular identifiers were carried by the TCR beta cDNA libraries. TCRdb recomputed calls from the PCR reads with MiXCR, one row per CDR3 protein. The data show 450,000 or so distinct CDR3 sequences, roughly 45% seen once. Sequences were obtained from blood. The receptors were sampled from a girl between 5 and 17 years old with multiple sclerosis.

This rearrangement joins TRBV7-2 to TRBJ1-2; no firm D call. Looked up from germline, CDR1 is SGHTA and CDR2 is FQGNSA. The CDR3 contains 13 residues. Trimming removed 5 bases at V and 6 bases at J, with 13 bases between. The CDR3 coding sequence is TGTGCCAGCAGCCCAGTGGCAGGAGATGGCTACACCTTC. It yields the protein CASSPVAGDGYTF.

The V and J genes are TRBV6-6 and TRBJ2-7; D is uncertain. The CDR3 totals 13 residues. CDR1 MNHNY and CDR2 SVGAGI come from the germline V gene (reference sequence). V lost 7 bases, J lost 0 bases, and 10 bases lay in between. The CDR3 loop is CASTQINSYEQYF. CDR3 bases: TGTGCCAGCACGCAGATCAACTCCTACGAGCAGTACTTC.

This clonotype was counted only a few times. The genes are TRBV20-1 and TRBJ2-1; D is perhaps TRBD2 (5 bases). Trimming left V 5 bases short and J 3 bases short, with 14 bases between. The CDR3 contains 14 residues. The germline V gene has CDR1 DFQATT and CDR2 SNEGSKA (reference sequence). This CDR3 is CSALIATLYNEQFF. The CDR3 DNA follows: TGCAGTGCTCTAATAGCGACCCTCTACAATGAGCAGTTCTTC.

DNA of the CDR3: TGCAGTGCTGCCTCCCCAGATACGCAGTATTTT. Its protein product is CSAASPDTQYF. The rearrangement uses TRBV20-1 and TRBJ2-3; no clear D gene. The CDR3 runs 11 residues. Trimming stripped 5 bases from V and 4 bases from J, with 7 bases between. Germline CDR1 DFQATT, CDR2 SNEGSKA (reference sequence).

CDR3 DNA sequence: TGCGCCAGCAGCCAAGACCACTCTGGAAACACCATATATTTT. This codes for CASSQDHSGNTIYF. The V gene is TRBV4-3, the J gene TRBJ1-3; D not certain. The CDR3 has 14 residues. The germline V gene encodes CDR1 LGHNA and CDR2 YSLEER. V lost 0 bases to trimming and J lost 0 bases, with 3 bases between them.

The chain links TRBV3-1 to TRBJ2-7; 12 bases are a match to TRBD2. Germline values: CDR1 LGHDT, CDR2 YNNKEL (reference sequence). The CDR3 covers 16 residues. V lost 0 bases to trimming and J lost 7 bases; unmatched junction nucleotides: 7. The CDR3 DNA follows: TGTGCCAGCAGCCAAGATCCTTCACTAGCGGGAGGTGAGCAGTACTTC. It translates to CASSQDPSLAGGEQYF.

In its sample, this clonotype was seen a few times. This sequence joins TRBV12-3 or TRBV12-4 and TRBJ2-3; the D gene is possibly TRBD1 (6 bases). Trimming took off 1 base at V and 2 bases at J, with 10 bases between the two ends. The CDR3 runs to 15 residues. The CDR3 region is CASSLGDRFTDTQYF. The CDR3 nucleotides read TGTGCCAGCAGTTTAGGTGACAGGTTCACAGATACGCAGTATTTT.

The chain joins TRBV18 to TRBJ1-5, with D unresolved. The CDR3 is 12 residues long. The germline V gene encodes CDR1 KGHSH and CDR2 LQKENI. The ends were cut back, 2 bases at V and 7 bases at J, with 6 bases in the middle. CDR3 sequence reads: CASSPGYQPQHF. Here the CDR3 DNA reads TGTGCCAGCTCACCAGGATACCAGCCCCAGCATTTT. The full variable domain, in which reference TRBV18 and TRBJ1-5 provide the parts outside the CDR3, is NAGVMQNPRHLVRRRGQEARLRCSPMKGHSHVYWYRQLPEEGLKFMVYLQKENIIDESGMPKERFSAEFPKEGPSILRIQQVVRGDSAAYFCASSPGYQPQHFGDGTRLSIL.

This chain connects TRBV4-2 to TRBJ1-4; possible D gene TRBD1, 6 bases. Trimming removed 3 bases from V and 4 bases from J, with 9 bases in between. The CDR3 has 14 residues. Germline CDR1 reads LGHNA; CDR2 reads YNFKEQ. CDR3 in amino acids: CASSQDSLNEKLFF. The CDR3, as DNA: TGTGCCAGCAGCCAGGACAGCCTTAATGAAAAACTGTTTTTT.

Only a few counts were recorded for this clonotype. DNA of the CDR3: TGTGCCAGCAGCGCGACCCCCGGGTTGTACGAGCAGTACTTC. Residues: CASSATPGLYEQYF. The chain employs TRBV7-2 and TRBJ2-7, with D unclear. Germline CDR1 and CDR2: SGHTA and FQGNSA. This CDR3 comprises 14 residues. V lost 5 bases and J 4 bases, leaving 15 bases between the germline ends.

The J gene is TRBJ1-2, the V gene TRBV12-3 or TRBV12-4; possible D gene TRBD1, 6 bases. CDR3 length: 13 amino acids. The V end lost 2 bases, the J end lost 7 bases, and 11 bases lay between the germline ends. The CDR3 bases are TGTGCCAGCAGTTTACAGGGGAAGGTTGGCTACACCTTC. Residues: CASSLQGKVGYTF.

This CDR3 is CATSRDLGQRSYEQYF. Written as DNA, the CDR3 is TGTGCCACCAGCAGAGATCTGGGACAGCGATCCTACGAGCAGTACTTC. The rearrangement links TRBV15 to TRBJ2-7, with 7 positions matching TRBD1. With 0 bases clipped from V and 1 base from J, the junction kept 6 bases outside the gene matches. Per the germline V gene, CDR1 is LNHNV and CDR2 is YYDKDF (reference sequence). The CDR3 runs to 16 residues.

The V call is TRBV11-2, the J call TRBJ1-2; TRBD1 agrees at 7 bases. The CDR3 consists of 16 residues. Germline lookup yields CDR1 SGHAT and CDR2 FQNNGV. The junction had 12 bases not matched to a gene; V was cut back by 3 bases and J by 5 bases. The CDR3 here is CASSFRDSPRRYGYTF. The CDR3 DNA sequence: TGTGCCAGCAGCTTCCGGGACAGCCCGAGGCGTTATGGCTACACCTTC. The full variable domain, its missing parts supplied by reference TRBV11-2 and TRBJ1-2, is EAGVAQSPRYKIIEKRQSVAFWCNPISGHATLYWYQQILGQGPKLLIQFQNNGVVDDSQLPKDRFSAERLKGVDSTLKIQPAKLEDSAVYLCASSFRDSPRRYGYTFGSGTRLTVV.

V usage is TRBV2 and J usage is TRBJ1-2; TRBD1 agrees at 7 bases. CDR3 length equals 13 residues. V was clipped by 4 bases and J by 8 bases; unmatched bases: 7. CDR1 and CDR2 (germline): SNHLY, FYNNEI. The CDR3 DNA follows: TGTGCCAGCAGTGGGGACAGTAAAAGAGGCTACACCTTC. It specifies CASSGDSKRGYTF.

This chain connects TRBV5-1 to TRBJ1-3; D gene unclear. The CDR3 runs to 16 residues. V was shortened by 4 bases and J by 0 bases, with 14 bases between the two germline ends. CDR1 and CDR2 from the germline V gene are SGHRS and YFSETQ. In DNA, the CDR3 is TGCGCCAGCAGCGAGGCAGGAACACCCTCTGGAAACACCATATATTTT. Encoded protein: CASSEAGTPSGNTIYF.

Only a few counts were recorded for this clonotype. This chain connects TRBV7-2 to TRBJ2-7; 8 bases line up with TRBD2. Losses at the gene ends were 5 bases for V and 4 bases for J; bases not matched to a gene: 7. In germline, CDR1 is SGHTA, CDR2 FQGNSA. The CDR3 loop spans 14 amino acids. CDR3 loop: CASSTHGGRYEQYF. The CDR3 nucleotides are TGTGCCAGCAGCACACATGGCGGGAGGTACGAGCAGTACTTC.

This clonotype was detected only a few times. The chain joins TRBV3-1 to TRBJ2-6, with a possible D match to TRBD1 (6 bases). The V and J ends lost 3 bases and 3 bases respectively, with 15 bases between them. The CDR3 totals 17 residues. Germline V gene data show CDR1 as LGHDT and CDR2 as YNNKEL (reference sequence). In DNA form, the CDR3 reads TGTGCCAGCAGCCAGAGGGACACGGGCTATGGGGCCAACGTCCTGACTTTC. Its translation is CASSQRDTGYGANVLTF. The whole variable domain, remainder taken from reference TRBV3-1 and TRBJ2-6, is DTAVSQTPKYLVTQMGNDKSIKCEQNLGHDTMYWYKQDSKKFLKIMFSYNNKELIINETVPNRFSPKSPDKAHLNLHINSLELGDSAVYFCASSQRDTGYGANVLTFGAGSRLTVL.

This clonotype turned up a few times. V usage is TRBV5-1 and J usage is TRBJ2-7; D not resolved. The V gene lost 0 bases and the J gene lost 6 bases, with 10 bases spanning the gap. The CDR3 spans 13 residues. CDR1 SGHRS and CDR2 YFSETQ come from the germline V gene. The DNA for the CDR3 is TGCGCCAGCAGCTTGGATGCAGGTCTCGAGCAGTACTTC. It yields the protein CASSLDAGLEQYF.

The V and J genes are TRBV5-1 and TRBJ1-5, with D unclear. Trimming shortened V by 0 bases and J by 2 bases, and 6 bases separated the two germline ends. The CDR3 is 14 residues long. CDR1 is SGHRS and CDR2 is YFSETQ in the germline V gene. CDR3 residues: CASSLGHGNQPQHF. CDR3 in DNA: TGCGCCAGCAGCTTGGGCCACGGCAATCAGCCCCAGCATTTT. Combining the CDR3 with reference TRBV5-1 and TRBJ1-5 gives the whole variable domain KAGVTQTPRYLIKTRGQQVTLSCSPISGHRSVSWYQQTPGQGLQFLFEYFSETQRNKGNFPGRFSGRQFSNSRSEMNVSTLELGDSALYLCASSLGHGNQPQHFGDGTRLSIL.